The 3 T cell receptor beta chains listed next were all sequenced from one sample in a study of vaccination effects on CD4 cells after COVID-19. These receptors lack a known antigen. Using immunoSEQ multiplex PCR, the repertoire was profiled, and TCRdb retains in-frame clones only, with some absent. Of 75,000 to 100,000 clones in the sample, over 70% were seen once. The ViraFEST assay expanded antigen-specific CD4+ T cells with viral peptide pools before sequencing. Upon completion of around eleven days in culture, CD4+ T cells were isolated. Participants were given two doses of BNT162b2 or mRNA-1273 vaccine. Sequencing was performed on CD4+ T cells from PBMCs cultured with HCoV-OC43 spike peptides, taken after COVID-19 vaccination. Documented subset: HCoV-OC43 spike overlapping peptide pool stimulation. The receptors come from a human donor who received a COVID-19 vaccine.

This chain uses TRBV19 with TRBJ2-6; D may correspond to TRBD1 or TRBD2 (6 bases each). The CDR3 consists of 16 residues. Germline CDR1 reads LNHDA; CDR2 reads SQIVND (reference sequence). V lost 1 base and J lost 2, with 9 bases in between. This CDR3 reads CASSIVGGAGANVLTF. In nucleotides, the CDR3 is TGTGCCAGTAGTATAGTGGGGGGCGCTGGGGCCAACGTCCTGACTTTC.

CDR3 protein: CATSDHRAGDTQYF. The CDR3 nucleotides read TGTGCCACCAGTGACCATCGGGCGGGGGATACGCAGTATTTT. The genes are TRBV24-1 and TRBJ2-3; TRBD2 is a possible D gene (6 bases). Germline V gene data show CDR1 as KGHDR and CDR2 as SFDVKD. The V and J ends lost 4 bases and 6 bases respectively, with 13 bases between them. CDR3 length: 14 amino acids.

CDR3 bases: TGTGCCAGTACGTACGGGAGCCACGAGCAGTACGTC. It encodes CASTYGSHEQYV. The chain employs TRBV19 and TRBJ2-7, with D possibly being TRBD2 (6 bases). Germline V CDR1 and CDR2: LNHDA, SQIVND (reference sequence). The V gene lost 7 bases and the J gene lost 5 bases, with 12 bases spanning the gap. CDR3 size: 12 residues.